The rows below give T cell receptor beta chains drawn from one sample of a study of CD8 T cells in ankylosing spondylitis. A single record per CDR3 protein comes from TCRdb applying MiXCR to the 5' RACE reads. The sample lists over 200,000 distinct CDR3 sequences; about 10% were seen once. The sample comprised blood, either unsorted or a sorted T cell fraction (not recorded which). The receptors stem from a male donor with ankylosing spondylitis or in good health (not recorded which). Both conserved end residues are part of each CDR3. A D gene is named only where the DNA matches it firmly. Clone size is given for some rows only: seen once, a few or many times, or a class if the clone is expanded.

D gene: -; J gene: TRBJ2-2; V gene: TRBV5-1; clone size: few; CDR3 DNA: TGCGCCAGCAGCCAACAGCCGAAGGTGGACACCGGGGAGCTGTTTTTT; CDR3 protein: CASSQQPKVDTGELFF
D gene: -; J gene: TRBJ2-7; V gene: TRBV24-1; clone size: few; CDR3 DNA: TGTGCCACCAGTGATACTCGGGGGCCGGTCGAGCAGTACTTC; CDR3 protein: CATSDTRGPVEQYF
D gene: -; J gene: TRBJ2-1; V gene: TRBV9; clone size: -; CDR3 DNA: TGTGCCAGCAGCGTATCCGGGGACCCCTACAATGAGCAGTTCTTC; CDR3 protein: CASSVSGDPYNEQFF
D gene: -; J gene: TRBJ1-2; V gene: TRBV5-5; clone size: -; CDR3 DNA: TGTGCCAGCAGCTCAACGGACGGACCCTATGGCTACACCTTC; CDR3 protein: CASSSTDGPYGYTF
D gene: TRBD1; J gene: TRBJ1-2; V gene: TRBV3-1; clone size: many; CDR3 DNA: TGTGCCAGCAGTCCCGGGACAGGGGGCGGCTACACCTTC; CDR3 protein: CASSPGTGGGYTF
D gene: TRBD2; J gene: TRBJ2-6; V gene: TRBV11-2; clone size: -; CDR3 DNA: TGTGCCAGCAGCTTAGATGCTAGCGGGGTCTCTGGGGCCAACGTCCTGACTTTC; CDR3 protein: CASSLDASGVSGANVLTF
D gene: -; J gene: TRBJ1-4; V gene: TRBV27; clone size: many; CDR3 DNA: TGTGCCAGCATCTTTAACACAAGGGGTACGCTCTTAGGAAAACTGTTTTTT; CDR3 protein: CASIFNTRGTLLGKLFF
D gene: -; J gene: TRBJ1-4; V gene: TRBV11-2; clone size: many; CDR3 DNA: TGTGCCAGCAGCTTAGGCAGGCAAGAAAAACTGTTTTTT; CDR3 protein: CASSLGRQEKLFF
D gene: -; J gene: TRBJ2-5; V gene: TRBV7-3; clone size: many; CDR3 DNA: TGTGCCAGCAGCTTAACGTATTCGGAGACCCAGTACTTC; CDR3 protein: CASSLTYSETQYF
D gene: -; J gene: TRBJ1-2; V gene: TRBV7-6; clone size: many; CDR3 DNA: TGTGCCAGCAGCAGCTCGGTTTCCTATGGCTACACCTTC; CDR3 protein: CASSSSVSYGYTF
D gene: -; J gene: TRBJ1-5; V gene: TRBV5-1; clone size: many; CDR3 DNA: TGCGCCAGCAGCTTGGAAGGGATGGAGAATCAGCCCCAGCATTTT; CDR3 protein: CASSLEGMENQPQHF
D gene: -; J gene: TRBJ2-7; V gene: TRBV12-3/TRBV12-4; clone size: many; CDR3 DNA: TGTGCCAGCAGTGGGGAACTCAGCCCCTACGAGCAGTACTTC; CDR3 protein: CASSGELSPYEQYF
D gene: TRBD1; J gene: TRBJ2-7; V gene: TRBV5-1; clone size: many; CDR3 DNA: TGCGCCTGCCTCCGGGACAGTTCCCACGAGCAGTACTTC; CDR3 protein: CACLRDSSHEQYF
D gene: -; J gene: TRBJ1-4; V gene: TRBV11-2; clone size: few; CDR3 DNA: TGTGCCAGCAGCTTAGGAAGAGAAAAACTGTTTTTT; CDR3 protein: CASSLGREKLFF
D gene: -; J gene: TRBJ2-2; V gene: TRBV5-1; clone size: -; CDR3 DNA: TGCGCCAGCAGCCTACTCGGTGCTAGTACCGGGGAGCTGTTTTTT; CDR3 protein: CASSLLGASTGELFF
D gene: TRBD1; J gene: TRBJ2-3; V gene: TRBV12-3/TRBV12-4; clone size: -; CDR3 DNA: TGTGCCAGCAGCCGTAATCGACAGGGGGCTTCAGATACGCAGTATTTT; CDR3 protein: CASSRNRQGASDTQYF
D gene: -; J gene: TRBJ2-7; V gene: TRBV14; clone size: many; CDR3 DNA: TGTGCCAGCAGCCAGACCGGGACATTCCCCTACGAGCAGTACTTC; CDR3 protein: CASSQTGTFPYEQYF
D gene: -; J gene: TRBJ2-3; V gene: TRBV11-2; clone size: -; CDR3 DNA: TGTGCCAGCAGCGCCTTATTGGGAGCCCACACAGATACGCAGTATTTT; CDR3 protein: CASSALLGAHTDTQYF
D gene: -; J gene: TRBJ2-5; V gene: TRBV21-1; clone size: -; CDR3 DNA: TGTGCCAGCACCCCGACAGGGCAGTGGACCCAGTACTTC; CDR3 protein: CASTPTGQWTQYF
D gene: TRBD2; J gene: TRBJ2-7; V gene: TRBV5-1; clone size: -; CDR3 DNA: TGCGCCAGCAAGCCGACTAGCGGGAGTAAGGACGAGCAGTACTTC; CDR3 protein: CASKPTSGSKDEQYF
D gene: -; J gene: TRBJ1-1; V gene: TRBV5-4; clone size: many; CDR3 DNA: TGTGCCAGCAGGACAGGGAACACTGAAGCTTTCTTT; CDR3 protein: CASRTGNTEAFF
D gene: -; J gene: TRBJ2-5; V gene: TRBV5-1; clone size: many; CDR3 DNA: TGCGCCAGCACCTACGACAGACTTCTCCAAGAGACCCAGTACTTC; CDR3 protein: CASTYDRLLQETQYF
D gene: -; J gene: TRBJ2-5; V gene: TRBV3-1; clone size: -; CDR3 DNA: TGTGCCAGCAGCCGTTCGAGGACTTCCGAGACCCAGTACTTC; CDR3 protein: CASSRSRTSETQYF
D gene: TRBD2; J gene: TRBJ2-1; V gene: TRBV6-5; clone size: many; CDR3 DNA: TGTGCCAGCAGTTACATGACTAGCGGGGCTACCTACAATGAGCAGTTCTTC; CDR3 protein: CASSYMTSGATYNEQFF
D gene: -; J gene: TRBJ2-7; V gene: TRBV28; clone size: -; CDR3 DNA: TGTGCCAGCATGCCGCCTGAGAGCTCCTACGAGCAGTACTTC; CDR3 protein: CASMPPESSYEQYF
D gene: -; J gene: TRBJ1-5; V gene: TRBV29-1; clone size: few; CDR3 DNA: TGCAGCGCAGCTCTCGGCAGCAATCAGCCCCAGCATTTT; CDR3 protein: CSAALGSNQPQHF
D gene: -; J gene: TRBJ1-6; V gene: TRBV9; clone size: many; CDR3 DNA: TGTGCCAGCAGCTCCCAAGGCGGGAATTCACCCCTCCACTTT; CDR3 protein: CASSSQGGNSPLHF